The 30 T cell receptor beta chains below all came from one sample that was sequenced in a study of T cells in localized non-small cell lung cancer. Repertoires were generated with immunoSEQ multiplex PCR, while TCRdb's copy carries only in-frame clones and drops some. The sample yields 25,000 to 30,000 clones, roughly 86% seen once. Material: peripheral blood, obtained before any cancer treatment. These receptors all stem from a male donor aged 60 or over with stage I lung adenocarcinoma.

J is TRBJ1-5 and V is TRBV4-1; a possible D gene is TRBD1 (5 bases). The CDR3 covers 15 residues. The V end lost 4 bases, the J end lost 1 base, and 11 bases lay between the germline ends. From germline, CDR1 is MGHRA and CDR2 YSYEKL. The CDR3 coding sequence is TGCGCCAGCAGCCCGACAGAAACAAGCAATCAGCCCCAGCATTTT. This sequence encodes CASSPTETSNQPQHF.

The rearrangement joins TRBV5-1 to TRBJ2-7; 11 positions agree with TRBD2. The CDR3 runs to 15 residues. Trimming cost V 4 bases and J 4 bases; bases outside gene matches: 7. Germline V gene lookup returns CDR1 SGHRS and CDR2 YFSETQ. CDR3 sequence: CASSQQLAGEYEQYF. CDR3 coding DNA: TGCGCCAGCAGCCAACAACTAGCGGGGGAATACGAGCAGTACTTC.

The V gene is TRBV5-5, the J gene TRBJ2-7; 8 positions match TRBD1. The CDR3 spans 16 residues. The germline gives CDR1 SGHKS, CDR2 YYEKEE (reference sequence). The V and J ends lost 4 bases and 2 bases, in that order; junction bases with no gene match: 11. The CDR3 spells CASSPQGAGRTYEQYF. The CDR3 bases are TGTGCCAGCAGCCCCCAGGGGGCAGGGCGAACCTACGAGCAGTACTTC.

J is TRBJ1-2 and V is TRBV5-6; possible D gene TRBD1, 5 bases. This CDR3 region has 13 residues. V was pared by 3 bases and J by 5 bases, with 11 bases between. From germline, CDR1 is SGHDT and CDR2 YYEEEE. This CDR3 is CASSSLRQYGYTF. The CDR3 coding sequence is TGTGCCAGCAGCTCCCTACGACAGTATGGCTACACCTTC.

The chain is built from TRBV7-2 and TRBJ2-1, with 8 bases lining up with TRBD2. The ends lost 3 bases at V and 4 bases at J; junction bases unmatched: 2. Germline V gene lookup returns CDR1 SGHTA and CDR2 FQGNSA. The CDR3 length is 14 residues. CDR3 loop: CASSFGGVYNEQFF. CDR3 sequence (DNA): TGTGCCAGCAGCTTCGGGGGGGTATACAATGAGCAGTTCTTC.

The chain combines TRBV7-8 with TRBJ1-6, with TRBD1 identical over 8 bases. Germline CDR1 reads SGHVS; CDR2 reads FQNEAQ. Germline trimming cut 3 bases from V and 9 bases from J; bases unmatched to any gene: 7. The length of the CDR3 is 15 residues. The CDR3: CASSLSGQGSSPLHF. CDR3 sequence (DNA): TGTGCCAGCAGCTTGTCAGGACAGGGCAGTTCACCCCTCCACTTT.

The chain is built from TRBV6-5 and TRBJ1-1; the D gene is possibly TRBD1 (6 bases). The length of the CDR3 is 15 residues. V gave up 5 bases and J gave up 2 bases, with 15 bases separating them. The germline gives CDR1 MNHEY, CDR2 SVGAGI. DNA of the CDR3: TGTGCCAGCAGTCCTACGACAGGCGGCAACACTGAAGCTTTCTTT. Amino acids: CASSPTTGGNTEAFF.

The chain employs TRBV11-2 and TRBJ2-7, with TRBD2 matching 7 bases. V dropped 3 bases and J dropped 2; count of bases not matched to a gene: 10. This CDR3 is built from 16 residues. Germline-derived CDR1 and CDR2 are SGHAT and FQNNGV. CDR3 sequence reads: CASSLGPWGGAYEQYF. CDR3 coding DNA: TGTGCCAGCAGCTTGGGGCCGTGGGGGGGAGCCTACGAGCAGTACTTC.

The chain combines TRBV5-1 with TRBJ2-1; tentatively, D is TRBD1 (6 bases). Germline V CDR1 and CDR2: SGHRS, YFSETQ. CDR3 size: 14 residues. With 0 bases removed from V and 3 bases from J, the gap between germline ends came to 7 bases. The CDR3 region has the DNA TGCGCCAGCAGCTTGGGACAGGTCTACAATGAGCAGTTCTTC. It encodes CASSLGQVYNEQFF.

V and J are TRBV7-2 and TRBJ1-4, with 7 bases lining up with TRBD1. There are 14 residues in the CDR3. The trim removed 7 bases at V and 5 bases at J, leaving 7 bases unmatched. Germline V gives CDR1 SGHTA, CDR2 FQGNSA. The CDR3 nucleotides read TGTGCCAGCACTCAGGGGGGTCTCAATGAAAAACTGTTTTTT. It codes for CASTQGGLNEKLFF.

The V gene is TRBV5-1, the J gene TRBJ1-4; TRBD1 agrees at 10 bases. The junction had 9 bases not matched to a gene; V was cut back by 4 bases and J by 0 bases. The germline V gene has CDR1 SGHRS and CDR2 YFSETQ. CDR3 length: 18 residues. The CDR3 sequence is CASSAWDRGTATNEKLFF. CDR3 in DNA: TGCGCCAGCAGCGCCTGGGACAGGGGAACAGCAACTAATGAAAAACTGTTTTTT.

The V and J genes are TRBV30 and TRBJ2-3, with 10 bases identical to TRBD1. Trimming removed 5 bases from V and 4 bases from J; junction bases left unmatched: 9. From germline, CDR1 is GTSNPN and CDR2 SVGIG (reference sequence). CDR3 length equals 15 residues. This CDR3 is CAWDRQGAASDTQYF. The CDR3 DNA sequence: TGTGCCTGGGACAGACAGGGGGCCGCGTCAGATACGCAGTATTTT.

V gene TRBV28 combines with J gene TRBJ1-4; 9 positions match TRBD1. CDR1 and CDR2 from the germline V gene are MDHEN and SYDVKM. V gave up 9 bases and J gave up 2 bases; unmatched junction bases: 7. The CDR3 contains 15 residues. CDR3 coding DNA: TGTGCCAGTTCACAGGGGGCGCCGACTAATGAAAAACTGTTTTTT. This codes for CASSQGAPTNEKLFF.

The chain recombines TRBV7-8 with TRBJ1-5; TRBD1 aligns across 8 bases. CDR3 size: 15 residues. From germline, CDR1 is SGHVS and CDR2 FQNEAQ. V shed 1 base and J 6 bases; nucleotides not matched to a gene: 5. The CDR3 is CASSLGDRGSQPQHF. CDR3 DNA: TGTGCCAGCAGCTTAGGAGACAGGGGAAGTCAGCCCCAGCATTTT. The whole variable domain, remainder taken from reference TRBV7-8 and TRBJ1-5, is GAGVSQSPRYKVAKRGQDVALRCDPISGHVSLFWYQQALGQGPEFLTYFQNEAQLDKSGLPSDRFFAERPEGSVSTLKIQRTQQEDSAVYLCASSLGDRGSQPQHFGDGTRLSIL.

The rearrangement joins TRBV4-3 to TRBJ2-5, with 9 bases that match TRBD2. The CDR3 runs 15 residues. The V gene end was trimmed by 1 base and the J gene end by 5 bases; junction bases not matched to a gene: 5. The germline gives CDR1 LGHNA, CDR2 YSLEER. CDR3 in DNA: TGCGCCAGCAGCCAAGGAACTAGCGGGTCCGAGACCCAGTACTTC. This gives the protein CASSQGTSGSETQYF.

The chain is built from TRBV7-6 and TRBJ1-3; perhaps TRBD1 as D (5 bases). Trimming removed 5 bases from V and 0 bases from J, with 20 bases in between. Germline V gives CDR1 SGHVS, CDR2 FNYEAQ. The CDR3 extends over 18 amino acids. CDR3 protein: CASSQSRGSFNSGNTIYF. CDR3 DNA sequence: TGTGCCAGCAGCCAATCCCGGGGCAGCTTCAACTCTGGAAACACCATATATTTT.

The chain recombines TRBV18 with TRBJ2-1; D gene uncertain. CDR1 and CDR2 from the germline V gene are KGHSH and LQKENI. This CDR3 region has 14 residues. V lost 3 bases, J lost 7 bases, and 13 bases lay in between. In DNA, the CDR3 is TGTGCCAGCTCACCCCTTCGACAAACTAATGAGCAGTTCTTC. Translating it yields CASSPLRQTNEQFF.

The V call is TRBV2, the J call TRBJ2-1, with D tentatively TRBD2 (6 bases). Trimming stripped 10 bases from V and 4 bases from J, with 23 bases between. CDR1 and CDR2 from the germline V gene are SNHLY and FYNNEI. The length of the CDR3 is 16 residues. CDR3 in amino acids: CATTGVRRAGYNEQFF. DNA for the CDR3: TGTGCCACCACCGGGGTGAGAAGGGCGGGGTACAATGAGCAGTTCTTC.

This chain uses TRBV19 with TRBJ1-5; 8 nucleotides align to TRBD1. Per the germline V gene, CDR1 is LNHDA and CDR2 is SQIVND (reference sequence). Trimming cost V 6 bases and J 6 bases; bases outside gene matches: 13. The CDR3 length is 16 residues. The CDR3 reads CASSPMRTGRGQPQHF. The CDR3 nucleotides are TGTGCCAGTAGCCCAATGCGGACAGGGAGAGGTCAGCCCCAGCATTTT.

This chain connects TRBV7-2 to TRBJ1-5; weak D call: TRBD1 (5 bases). CDR3 length equals 15 residues. V was shortened by 5 bases and J by 3 bases, with 14 bases between the two germline ends. Germline assignment: CDR1 SGHTA and CDR2 FQGNSA. DNA of the CDR3: TGTGCCAGCAGCCGTCAGGGATCTTTCAATCAGCCCCAGCATTTT. As protein: CASSRQGSFNQPQHF.

V usage is TRBV13 and J usage is TRBJ2-3, with TRBD2 matching over 8 bases. CDR1 PRHDT and CDR2 FYEKMQ come from the germline V gene (reference sequence). The CDR3 covers 17 residues. Trimming at V came to 5 bases and at J to 2 bases, leaving 12 bases not matched to a gene. The CDR3 is CASSARGGTAYTDTQYF. The CDR3 DNA follows: TGTGCCAGCAGCGCCCGGGGGGGGACTGCCTACACAGATACGCAGTATTTT.

The chain links TRBV7-2 to TRBJ2-5; D is undetermined. CDR3 size: 15 residues. From germline, CDR1 is SGHTA and CDR2 FQGNSA. Trimming took off 1 base at V and 4 bases at J, with 13 bases between the two ends. The CDR3 DNA sequence: TGTGCCAGCAGCTTAGTGATCGTCCCTGGAGAGACCCAGTACTTC. This encodes CASSLVIVPGETQYF.

This chain links TRBV4-3 with TRBJ2-7; 9 nucleotides agree with TRBD1. The germline V gene encodes CDR1 LGHNA and CDR2 YSLEER. Trimming took 4 bases from V and 1 from J; bases not matched to a gene: 5. This CDR3 has 15 residues. The CDR3: CASSRGTGSSYEQYF. CDR3 DNA: TGCGCCAGCAGCCGTGGGACAGGGAGTTCCTACGAGCAGTACTTC.

The genes are TRBV19 and TRBJ2-1, with 8 bases identical to TRBD1. V was clipped by 6 bases and J by 2 bases; unmatched bases: 6. The CDR3 sequence is 15 residues long. Germline V gives CDR1 LNHDA, CDR2 SQIVND (reference sequence). The chain's CDR3 is CASRLEGQAYNEQFF. The CDR3 nucleotides read TGTGCCAGTAGACTAGAGGGACAGGCCTACAATGAGCAGTTCTTC.

The chain links TRBV6-5 to TRBJ1-2; no clear D. V dropped 6 bases and J dropped 2 bases, with 10 bases sitting between them. From germline, CDR1 is MNHEY and CDR2 SVGAGI. The CDR3 is 13 residues long. DNA for the CDR3: TGTGCCAGCAGCTTCGACGGGAACTATGGCTACACCTTC. Its translation is CASSFDGNYGYTF.

V is TRBV28 and J is TRBJ1-2, with 9 bases lining up with TRBD1. After removal of 5 bases from V and 1 base from J, the junction contained 11 bases not matched to a gene. Germline V CDR1 and CDR2: MDHEN, SYDVKM. The CDR3 is 17 residues long. CDR3 protein: CASSPKQGQGDNYGYTF. CDR3 coding DNA: TGTGCCAGCAGTCCCAAACAGGGACAGGGAGATAACTATGGCTACACCTTC.

This clone was observed a single time. The chain recombines TRBV6-6 with TRBJ2-3; 8 nucleotides match TRBD2. CDR3 size: 12 residues. J lost 1 base, V lost 10 bases, and 1 base had no gene match. CDR1 and CDR2 (germline): MNHNY, SVGAGI (reference sequence). In DNA form, the CDR3 reads TGTGCCATTAGCGGGGGCACAGATACGCAGTATTTT. Its protein product is CAISGGTDTQYF.

CDR3 nucleotide sequence: TGTGCCAGCAGTTGGGGGCAGGGCGCCTACGAGCAGTACTTC. Translating it yields CASSWGQGAYEQYF. The V gene is TRBV2, the J gene TRBJ2-7, with D possibly being TRBD1 (6 bases). The CDR3 length is 14 residues. The V end lost 5 bases, the J end lost 2 bases, and 13 bases lay between the germline ends. Germline CDR1 is SNHLY and CDR2 is FYNNEI.

This rearrangement joins TRBV27 to TRBJ1-1; the match to TRBD1 covers 10 bases. The CDR3 loop spans 15 amino acids. The trim removed 5 bases at V and 5 bases at J, leaving 8 bases unmatched. Germline-derived CDR1 and CDR2 are MNHEY and SMNVEV (reference sequence). The DNA for the CDR3 is TGTGCCAGCAGTCCGAGACAGGGGGCGCGAACTGAAGCTTTCTTT. Translated: CASSPRQGARTEAFF.

The chain employs TRBV7-3 and TRBJ2-3, with no clear D. CDR1 and CDR2 (germline): SGHTA, FQGTGA. This CDR3 spans 14 amino acids. V shed 0 bases and J shed 4 bases, with 8 bases lying between them. The CDR3 region has the DNA TGTGCCAGCAGCTTAACCCGCACTGCAGATACGCAGTATTTT. This sequence encodes CASSLTRTADTQYF.